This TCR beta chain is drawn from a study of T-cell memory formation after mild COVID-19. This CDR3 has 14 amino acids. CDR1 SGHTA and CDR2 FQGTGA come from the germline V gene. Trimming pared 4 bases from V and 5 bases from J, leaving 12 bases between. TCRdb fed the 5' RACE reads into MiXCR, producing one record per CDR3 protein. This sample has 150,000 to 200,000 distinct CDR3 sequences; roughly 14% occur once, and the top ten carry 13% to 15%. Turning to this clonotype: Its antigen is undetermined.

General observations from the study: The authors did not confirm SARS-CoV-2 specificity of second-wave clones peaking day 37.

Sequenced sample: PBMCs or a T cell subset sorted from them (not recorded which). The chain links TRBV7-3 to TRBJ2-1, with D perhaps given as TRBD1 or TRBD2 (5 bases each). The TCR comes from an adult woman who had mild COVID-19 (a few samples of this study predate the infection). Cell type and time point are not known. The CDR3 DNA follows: TGTGCCAGCAGCTCGGGACCGTCCCACAATGAGCAGTTCTTC. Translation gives CASSSGPSHNEQFF.